This TCR beta chain was observed in a study of T-cell reconstitution after alpha-beta-depleted transplantation in children. With regard to this clonotype: Its antigen is not known.

Preparation of the TCRbeta library involved a method that used unique molecular identifiers. TCRdb used MiXCR to reprocess the PCR reads, holding one entry per CDR3 protein. The sample carries some 840,000 distinct CDR3 sequences, 16% recorded once. Overall study findings and caveats: T-cell counts and diversity at one year following transplant were attributed mainly to newly produced T cells. Several hundred expanded graft clones reportedly supplied alpha-beta T cells about two months after transplant.

Germline values: CDR1 SGHDN, CDR2 FVKESK. The V end lost 3 bases, the J end lost 10 bases, and 16 bases lay between the germline ends. The CDR3 spans 15 residues. This sample comprised PBMCs, mostly from graft donor cells, obtained 360 days after TCRalphabeta/CD19-depleted stem cell transplant. This TCR derives from a male patient younger than 18 who had a stem cell transplant for acute lymphoblastic leukemia, so the T cells may come from the graft donor. V gene TRBV14 combines with J gene TRBJ1-6; no clear D gene. The CDR3 DNA is TGTGCCAGCAGCCAGAGTGGAGGGTTAAGGTCACCCCTCCACTTT. It specifies CASSQSGGLRSPLHF.